Below, one T cell receptor beta chain is given with its context. Its antigen is currently not known. The data derive from a study of T cells in women clearing cervical HPV infection (dated by TCRdb to 2016 to 2018). The study in broad terms: The cases were 20 to 25 women with histologically confirmed HPV16-related CIN3 or worse, and 2 of those women had invasive cancers. Because only a few women had HLA typing data, the possibility that HLA type acted as a confounder could not be ruled out. Quality controls consisted of five blinded duplicates per group, for a total of roughly 60 samples made up of roughly 50 participants and ten or so replicates. For cases, a median interval of nearly 150 days, with an interquartile range of 90 to 200 days, was observed between lesion detection and blood sampling. Cases had a median age of about 35 years and controls had a median age of around 40, with no significant differences in baseline characteristics. This exploratory proof-of-principle case-control study, nested within the Guanacaste HPV Natural History Study in Costa Rica, compared TCR repertoires among women with different cervical HPV16 outcomes. Blood from cases was collected at the visit where the lesion was first found, while blood from controls was collected once the infection could no longer be detected. The parent cohort enrolled 10,000 to 13,000 women aged 18 or older in Guanacaste, Costa Rica, during about 1992 to 1995 and followed them for approximately seven years. Cases were matched to controls by age within five years and by the year the sample was collected. Controls were 25 women whose single incident HPV16 infection cleared within 12 months without precancer or cancer developing. Findings and caveats that apply to the study as a whole: The cross-sectional design could not show whether associations preceded infection or resulted from it; effector/memory subsets and HPV-specific T cells were not isolated. Because the number of T cells in each sample was unknown, differences in richness could reflect differing T-cell content rather than repertoire biology. By combining richness with V gene abundances, random forest classifiers separated cases from controls with an estimated AUC of roughly 0.8. Significantly higher TCR repertoire richness was observed in CIN3+ cases than in controls across sequencing depths, whereas no difference in evenness was found.

The immunoSEQ assay used multiplex PCR to amplify TCR beta CDR3 regions from an average of around 1.2 ug of genomic DNA per sample. The assay corrected primer bias using a complete synthetic TCR repertoire to establish an amplification baseline. Amplicons were sequenced on the Illumina platform. In the authors' own workflow: Error correction of the sequences involved clustering with frequency ratios plus a modified nearest-neighbor algorithm, after which the sequences were analyzed in the immunoSEQ Analyzer using IMGT gene definitions. At each rarefaction depth, TCR richness and evenness were averaged across 20 rarefaction repeats, and any sample with fewer sequences than the depth was left out. Relative abundances of V, D and J genes were compared between groups using Wilcoxon rank sum tests, with FDR correction applied. In the blinded duplicates, the intraclass correlation was roughly 96% for TCR richness and averaged 76.4% across 66 gene segments. TCRdb obtained this table from immuneACCESS and retained in-frame rearrangements with V and J assigned. These tables miss some clones; where compared with another copy, unresolved V genes account for less than half of the shortfall, and the remainder is unexplained. That table furnishes V, J and clone size, whereas the DNA furnished D and trimming. In this sample's table one finds 25,000 to 35,000 clones. Jointly, the top ten make up 3.5% to 5% of the sample.

Every participant had a single incident cervical HPV16 infection, and women with prevalent HPV16 infections were excluded. Cervical HPV DNA was detected by MY09/MY11 PCR, and genotyping was performed by dot-blot hybridization. More than 14 mL of heparinized blood were centrifuged, and the buffy coat was split into aliquots, frozen at -30 degrees C, and then kept at -80 degrees C. QIAGEN kits were used to extract genomic DNA from the buffy coat specimens. The TCR was taken from a woman between 18 and 75 years old with a cervical HPV16 infection that either progressed to CIN3+ or cleared (not recorded which). The sequenced material came from blood buffy coat.

Incomplete CDR3 DNA: TGTGCCAGCTCACCACTCCGAGGGTTCGACTATGGC. Translated, it gives CASSPLRGFDYG. The full CDR3 sequence reads CASSPLRGFDYGYTF. The chain is assembled from TRBV18 and TRBJ1-2, with no confident D gene call. Read coverage stops 3 residues before the CDR3 terminus; the germline J gene supplies the remainder. CDR1 KGHSH and CDR2 LQKENI were looked up in the germline V gene. V sheds 1 base and J sheds 3 bases, leaving 12 bases between their ends. From its cysteine to its phenylalanine, the CDR3 spans 15 amino acids. Of the CDR3's DNA, 36 bases were read; they are in frame from base 1.